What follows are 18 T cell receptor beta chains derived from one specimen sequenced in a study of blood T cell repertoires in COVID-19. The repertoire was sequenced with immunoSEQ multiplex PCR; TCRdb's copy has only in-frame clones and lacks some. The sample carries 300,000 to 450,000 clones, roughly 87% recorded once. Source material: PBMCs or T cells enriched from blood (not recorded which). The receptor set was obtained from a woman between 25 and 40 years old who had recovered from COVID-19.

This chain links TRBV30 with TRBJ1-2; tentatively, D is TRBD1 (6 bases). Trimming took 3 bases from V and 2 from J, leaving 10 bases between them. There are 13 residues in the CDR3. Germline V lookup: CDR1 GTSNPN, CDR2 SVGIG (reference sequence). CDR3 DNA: TGTGCCTGGAGGCTAGGACAGAACTATGGCTACACCTTC. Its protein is CAWRLGQNYGYTF. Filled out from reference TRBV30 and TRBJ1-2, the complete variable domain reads SQTIHQWPATLVQPVGSPLSLECTVEGTSNPNLYWYRQAAGRGLQLLFYSVGIGQISSEVPQNLSASRPQDRQFILSSKKLLLSDSGFYLCAWRLGQNYGYTFGSGTRLTVV.

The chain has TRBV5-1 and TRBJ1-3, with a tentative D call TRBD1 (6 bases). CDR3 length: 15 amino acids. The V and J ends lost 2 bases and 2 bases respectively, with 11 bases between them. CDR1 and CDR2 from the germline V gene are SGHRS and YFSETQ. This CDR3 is CASSLTGFAGNTIYF. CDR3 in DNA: TGCGCCAGCAGCTTAACAGGGTTCGCTGGAAACACCATATATTTT.

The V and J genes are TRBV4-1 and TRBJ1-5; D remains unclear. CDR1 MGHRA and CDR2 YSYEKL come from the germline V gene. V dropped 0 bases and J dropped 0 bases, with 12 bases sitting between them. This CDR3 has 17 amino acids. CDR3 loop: CASSQDDEGVSNQPQHF. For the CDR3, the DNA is TGCGCCAGCAGCCAAGATGATGAGGGTGTTAGCAATCAGCCCCAGCATTTT.

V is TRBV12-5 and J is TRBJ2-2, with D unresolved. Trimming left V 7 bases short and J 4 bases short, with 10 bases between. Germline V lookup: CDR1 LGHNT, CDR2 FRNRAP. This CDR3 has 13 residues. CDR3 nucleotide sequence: TGTGCTAGTGCCTTGACGGGCACCGGGGAGCTGTTTTTT. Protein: CASALTGTGELFF.

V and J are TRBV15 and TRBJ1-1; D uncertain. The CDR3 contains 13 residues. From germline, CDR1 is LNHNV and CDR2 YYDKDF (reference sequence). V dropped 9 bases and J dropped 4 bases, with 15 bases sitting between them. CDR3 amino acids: CATTRPAGTEAFF. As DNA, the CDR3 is TGTGCCACGACCCGCCCCGCGGGCACTGAAGCTTTCTTT. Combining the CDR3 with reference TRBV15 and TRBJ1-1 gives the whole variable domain DAMVIQNPRYQVTQFGKPVTLSCSQTLNHNVMYWYQQKSSQAPKLLFHYYDKDFNNEADTPDNFQSRRPNTSFCFLDIRSPGLGDTAMYLCATTRPAGTEAFFGQGTRLTVV.

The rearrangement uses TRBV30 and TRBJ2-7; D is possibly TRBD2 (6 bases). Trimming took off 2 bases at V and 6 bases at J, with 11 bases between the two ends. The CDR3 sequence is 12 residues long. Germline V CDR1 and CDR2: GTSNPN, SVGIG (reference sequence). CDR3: CAWSWQGGEQYF. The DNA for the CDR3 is TGTGCCTGGAGTTGGCAGGGAGGCGAGCAGTACTTC.

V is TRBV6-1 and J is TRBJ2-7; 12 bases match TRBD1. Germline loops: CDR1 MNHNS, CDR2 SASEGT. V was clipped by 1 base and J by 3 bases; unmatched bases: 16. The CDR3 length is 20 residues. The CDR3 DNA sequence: TGTGCCAGCAGTGAAGTGGGGCCGGGACAGGGGGCAATCAGCGGCTACGAGCAGTACTTC. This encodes CASSEVGPGQGAISGYEQYF.

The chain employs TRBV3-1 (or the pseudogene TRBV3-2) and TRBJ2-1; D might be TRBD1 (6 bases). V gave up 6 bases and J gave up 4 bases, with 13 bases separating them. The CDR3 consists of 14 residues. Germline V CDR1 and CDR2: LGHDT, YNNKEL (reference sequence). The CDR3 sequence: CASRLQGGYNEQFF. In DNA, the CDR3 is TGTGCCAGCAGACTTCAAGGGGGATACAATGAGCAGTTCTTC.

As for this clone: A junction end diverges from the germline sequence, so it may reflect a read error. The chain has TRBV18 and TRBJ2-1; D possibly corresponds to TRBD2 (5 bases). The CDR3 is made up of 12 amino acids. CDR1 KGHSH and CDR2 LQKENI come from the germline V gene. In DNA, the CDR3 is TGTGCCAGCGCACCTTACGGGGATGAGCAGTTCTTC. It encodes CASAPYGDEQFF.

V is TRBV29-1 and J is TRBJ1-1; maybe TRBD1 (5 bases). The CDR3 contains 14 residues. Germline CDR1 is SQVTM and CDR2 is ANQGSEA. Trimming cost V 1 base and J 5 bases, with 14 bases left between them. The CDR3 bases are TGCAGCGTTGAAGCCCGGGCGGGGGGGACTGAAGCTTTCTTT. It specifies CSVEARAGGTEAFF.

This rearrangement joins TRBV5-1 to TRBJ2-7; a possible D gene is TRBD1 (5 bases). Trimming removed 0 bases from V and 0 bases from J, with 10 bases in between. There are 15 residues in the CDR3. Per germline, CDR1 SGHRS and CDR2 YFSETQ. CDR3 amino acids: CASSLEGYSSYEQYF. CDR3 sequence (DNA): TGCGCCAGCAGCTTGGAGGGGTACAGCTCCTACGAGCAGTACTTC.

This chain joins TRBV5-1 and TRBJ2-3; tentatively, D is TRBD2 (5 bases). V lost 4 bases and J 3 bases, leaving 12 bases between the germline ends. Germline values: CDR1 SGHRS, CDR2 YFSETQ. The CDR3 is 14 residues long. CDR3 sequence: CASSSGLGTDTQYF. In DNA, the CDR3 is TGCGCCAGCAGCAGTGGACTGGGGACAGATACGCAGTATTTT.

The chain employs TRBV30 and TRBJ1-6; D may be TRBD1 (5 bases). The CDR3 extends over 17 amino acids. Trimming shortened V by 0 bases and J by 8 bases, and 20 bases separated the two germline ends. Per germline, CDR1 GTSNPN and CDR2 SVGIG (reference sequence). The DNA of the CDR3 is TGTGCCTGGAGTGTAGGAATGTCCAGGGTTAAGTATTCACCCCTCCACTTT. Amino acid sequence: CAWSVGMSRVKYSPLHF. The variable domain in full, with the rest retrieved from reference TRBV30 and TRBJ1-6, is SQTIHQWPATLVQPVGSPLSLECTVEGTSNPNLYWYRQAAGRGLQLLFYSVGIGQISSEVPQNLSASRPQDRQFILSSKKLLLSDSGFYLCAWSVGMSRVKYSPLHFGNGTRLTVT.

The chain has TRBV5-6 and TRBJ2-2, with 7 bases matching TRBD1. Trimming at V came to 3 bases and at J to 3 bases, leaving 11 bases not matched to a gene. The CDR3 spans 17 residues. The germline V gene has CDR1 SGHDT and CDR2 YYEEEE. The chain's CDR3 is CASSSRLGTAHTGELFF. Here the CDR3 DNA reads TGTGCCAGCAGCTCCCGGTTGGGGACAGCTCACACCGGGGAGCTGTTTTTT.

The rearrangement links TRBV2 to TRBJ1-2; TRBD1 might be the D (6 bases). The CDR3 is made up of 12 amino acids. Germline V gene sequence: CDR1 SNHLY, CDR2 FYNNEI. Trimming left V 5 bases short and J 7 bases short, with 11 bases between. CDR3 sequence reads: CASSPGQSGYTF. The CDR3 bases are TGTGCCAGCAGTCCCGGACAGAGTGGCTACACCTTC.

The CDR3 coding sequence is TGTGCCAGCACCCTCACCCGGGACTCCAATCAGCCCCAGCATTTT. Encoded protein: CASTLTRDSNQPQHF. This chain links TRBV6-5 with TRBJ1-5; D is perhaps TRBD1 (5 bases). The CDR3 consists of 15 residues. Germline V gene lookup returns CDR1 MNHEY and CDR2 SVGAGI. The V and J ends lost 7 bases and 3 bases respectively, with 16 bases between them.

CDR3 nucleotide sequence: TGCAGCGCCACCCGACAGGGGCGGGATACGCAGTATTTT. This encodes CSATRQGRDTQYF. The J gene is TRBJ2-3, the V gene TRBV29-1; 8 bases fit TRBD1. Germline V gene lookup returns CDR1 SQVTM and CDR2 ANQGSEA. This CDR3 is built from 13 residues. V dropped 7 bases and J dropped 6; count of bases not matched to a gene: 9.

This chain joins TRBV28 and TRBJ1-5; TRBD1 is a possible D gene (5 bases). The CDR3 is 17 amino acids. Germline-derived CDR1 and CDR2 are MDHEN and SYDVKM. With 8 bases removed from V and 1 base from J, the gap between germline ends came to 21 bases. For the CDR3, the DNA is TGTGCCAGCGCCGAGGCGTGGACATTAGGGAGCAATCAGCCCCAGCATTTT. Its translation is CASAEAWTLGSNQPQHF.